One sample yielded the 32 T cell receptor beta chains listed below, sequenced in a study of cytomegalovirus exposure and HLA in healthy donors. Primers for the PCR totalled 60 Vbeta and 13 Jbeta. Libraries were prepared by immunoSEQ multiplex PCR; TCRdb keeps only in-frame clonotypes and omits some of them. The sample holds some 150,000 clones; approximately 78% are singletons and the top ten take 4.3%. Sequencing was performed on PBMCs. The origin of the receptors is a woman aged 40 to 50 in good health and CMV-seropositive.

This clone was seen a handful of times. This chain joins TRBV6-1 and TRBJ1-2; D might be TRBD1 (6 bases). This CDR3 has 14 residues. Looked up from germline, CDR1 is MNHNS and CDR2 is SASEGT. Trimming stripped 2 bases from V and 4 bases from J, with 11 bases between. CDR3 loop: CASSELRGTYGYTF. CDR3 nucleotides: TGTGCCAGCAGTGAATTGAGGGGGACCTATGGCTACACCTTC.

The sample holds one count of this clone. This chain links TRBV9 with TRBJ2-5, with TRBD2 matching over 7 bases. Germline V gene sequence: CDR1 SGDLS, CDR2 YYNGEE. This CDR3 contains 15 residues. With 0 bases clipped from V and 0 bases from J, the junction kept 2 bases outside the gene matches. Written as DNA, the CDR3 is TGTGCCAGCAGCGTAGGGGGGACTAACCAAGAGACCCAGTACTTC. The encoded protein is CASSVGGTNQETQYF.

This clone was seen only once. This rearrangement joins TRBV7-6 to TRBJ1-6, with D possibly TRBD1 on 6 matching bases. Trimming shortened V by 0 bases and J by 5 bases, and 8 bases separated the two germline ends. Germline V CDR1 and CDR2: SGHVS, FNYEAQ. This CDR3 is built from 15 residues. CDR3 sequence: CASSLARGNNSPLHF. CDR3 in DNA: TGTGCCAGCAGCTTAGCAAGGGGGAATAATTCACCCCTCCACTTT.

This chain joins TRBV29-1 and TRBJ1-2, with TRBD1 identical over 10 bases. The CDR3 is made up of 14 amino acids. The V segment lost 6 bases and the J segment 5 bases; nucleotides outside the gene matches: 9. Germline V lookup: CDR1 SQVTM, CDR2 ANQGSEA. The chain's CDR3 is CSVSPGQGMYGYTF. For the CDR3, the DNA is TGCAGCGTGAGCCCGGGACAGGGGATGTATGGCTACACCTTC.

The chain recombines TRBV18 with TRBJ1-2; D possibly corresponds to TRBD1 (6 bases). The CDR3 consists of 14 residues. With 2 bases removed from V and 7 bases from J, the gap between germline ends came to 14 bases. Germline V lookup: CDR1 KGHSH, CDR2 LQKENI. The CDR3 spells CASSPNIQGRGYTF. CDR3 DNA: TGTGCCAGCTCACCAAATATACAGGGCCGTGGCTACACCTTC.

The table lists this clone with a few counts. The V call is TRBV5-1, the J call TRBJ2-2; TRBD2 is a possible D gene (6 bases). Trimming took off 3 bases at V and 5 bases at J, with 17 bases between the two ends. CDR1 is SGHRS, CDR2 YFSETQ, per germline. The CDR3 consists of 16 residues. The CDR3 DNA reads TGCGCCAGCAGCTGGGGGGTCCCCAGCGGGACCGGGGAGCTGTTTTTT. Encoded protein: CASSWGVPSGTGELFF.

CDR3 DNA: TGTGCCAGCAGCTTATACGGGGGTGACAATGAGCAGTTCTTC. This gives the protein CASSLYGGDNEQFF. This rearrangement joins TRBV7-3 to TRBJ2-1; TRBD2 might be the D (6 bases). V was shortened by 2 bases and J by 5 bases, with 10 bases between the two germline ends. Germline lookup yields CDR1 SGHTA and CDR2 FQGTGA. The length of the CDR3 is 14 residues.

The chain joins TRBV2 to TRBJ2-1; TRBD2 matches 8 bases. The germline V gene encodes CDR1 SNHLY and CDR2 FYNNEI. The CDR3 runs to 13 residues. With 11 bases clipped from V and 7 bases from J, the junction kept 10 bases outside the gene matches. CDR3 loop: CAEKSGSANEQFF. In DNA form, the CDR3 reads TGTGCCGAAAAGAGCGGGAGTGCGAATGAGCAGTTCTTC. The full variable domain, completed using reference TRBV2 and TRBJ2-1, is EPEVTQTPSHQVTQMGQEVILRCVPISNHLYFYWYRQILGQKVEFLVSFYNNEISEKSEIFDDQFSVERPDGSNFTLKIRSTKLEDSAMYFCAEKSGSANEQFFGPGTRLTVL.

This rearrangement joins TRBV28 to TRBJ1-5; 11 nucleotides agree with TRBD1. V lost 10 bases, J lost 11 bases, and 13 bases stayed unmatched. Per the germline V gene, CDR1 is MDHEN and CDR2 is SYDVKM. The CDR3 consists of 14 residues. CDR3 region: CATLRDRGGGTQHF. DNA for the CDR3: TGTGCCACCCTCCGGGACAGGGGGGGCGGGACCCAGCATTTT. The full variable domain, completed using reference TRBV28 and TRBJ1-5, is DVKVTQSSRYLVKRTGEKVFLECVQDMDHENMFWYRQDPGLGLRLIYFSYDVKMKEKGDIPEGYSVSREKKERFSLILESASTNQTSMYLCATLRDRGGGTQHFGDGTRLSIL.

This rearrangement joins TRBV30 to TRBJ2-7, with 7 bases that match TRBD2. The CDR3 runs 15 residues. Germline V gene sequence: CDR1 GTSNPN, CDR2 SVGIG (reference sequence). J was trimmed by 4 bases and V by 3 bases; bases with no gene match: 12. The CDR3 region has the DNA TGTGCCTGGAGCGGAATAAGGGCGGGAGTTTACGAGCAGTACTTC. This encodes CAWSGIRAGVYEQYF.

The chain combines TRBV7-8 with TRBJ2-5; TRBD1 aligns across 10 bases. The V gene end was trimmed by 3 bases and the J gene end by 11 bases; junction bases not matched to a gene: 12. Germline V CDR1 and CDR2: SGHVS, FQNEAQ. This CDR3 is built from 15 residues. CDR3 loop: CASSFQGTGVSEQYF. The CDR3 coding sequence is TGTGCCAGCAGCTTCCAGGGGACAGGGGTTTCGGAGCAGTACTTC.

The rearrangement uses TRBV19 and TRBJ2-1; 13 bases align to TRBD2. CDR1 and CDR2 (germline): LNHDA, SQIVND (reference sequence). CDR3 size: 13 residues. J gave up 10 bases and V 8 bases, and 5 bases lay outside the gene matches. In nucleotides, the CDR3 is TGTGCCAGTCGGACTAGCGGGAGCTACGAGCAGTTCTTC. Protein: CASRTSGSYEQFF. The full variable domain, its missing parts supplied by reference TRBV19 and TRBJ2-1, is DGGITQSPKYLFRKEGQNVTLSCEQNLNHDAMYWYRQDPGQGLRLIYYSQIVNDFQKGDIAEGYSVSREKKESFPLTVTSAQKNPTAFYLCASRTSGSYEQFFGPGTRLTVL.

CDR3 sequence (DNA): TGTGCCAGCAGCTGGGGCAAAAGGACAGGGGGCGGCGGCTACACCTTC. Amino acids: CASSWGKRTGGGGYTF. The chain recombines TRBV5-6 with TRBJ1-2, with 11 bases aligning to TRBD1. From germline, CDR1 is SGHDT and CDR2 YYEEEE. This CDR3 region has 16 residues. Unmatched junction bases numbered 12, after V lost 3 bases and J lost 8 bases. The full variable domain, completed using reference TRBV5-6 and TRBJ1-2, is DAGVTQSPTHLIKTRGQQVTLRCSPKSGHDTVSWYQQALGQGPQFIFQYYEEEERQRGNFPDRFSGHQFPNYSSELNVNALLLGDSALYLCASSWGKRTGGGGYTFGSGTRLTVV.

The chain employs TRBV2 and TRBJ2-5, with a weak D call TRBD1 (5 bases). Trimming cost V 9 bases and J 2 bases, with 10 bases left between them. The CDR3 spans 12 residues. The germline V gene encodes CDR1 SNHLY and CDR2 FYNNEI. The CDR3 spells CASRWTQETQYF. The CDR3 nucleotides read TGTGCCAGTAGGTGGACACAAGAGACCCAGTACTTC.

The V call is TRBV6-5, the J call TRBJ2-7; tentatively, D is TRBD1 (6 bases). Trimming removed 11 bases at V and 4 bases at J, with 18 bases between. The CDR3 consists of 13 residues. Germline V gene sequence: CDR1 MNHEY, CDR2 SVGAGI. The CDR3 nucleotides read TGTGCCGCGGCACAGGGTATTAGGTACGAGCAGTACTTC. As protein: CAAAQGIRYEQYF.

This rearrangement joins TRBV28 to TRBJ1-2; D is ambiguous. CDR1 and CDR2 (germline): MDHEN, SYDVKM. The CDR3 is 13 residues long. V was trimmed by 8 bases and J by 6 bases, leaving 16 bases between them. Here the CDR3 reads CASRYLRRNGYTF. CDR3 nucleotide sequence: TGTGCCAGCCGTTACCTTAGGCGGAATGGCTACACCTTC.

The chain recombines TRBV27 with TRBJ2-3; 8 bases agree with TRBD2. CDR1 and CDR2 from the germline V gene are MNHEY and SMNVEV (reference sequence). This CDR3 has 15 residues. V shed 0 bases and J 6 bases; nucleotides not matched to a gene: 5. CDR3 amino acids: CASSLSVAGMDTQYF. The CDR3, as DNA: TGTGCCAGCAGTTTATCTGTAGCGGGGATGGATACGCAGTATTTT.

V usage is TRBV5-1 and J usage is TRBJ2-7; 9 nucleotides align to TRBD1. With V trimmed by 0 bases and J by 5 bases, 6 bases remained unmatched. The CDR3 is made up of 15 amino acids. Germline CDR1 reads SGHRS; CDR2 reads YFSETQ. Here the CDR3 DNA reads TGCGCCAGCAGCTTGGGCGGGACAGGGAGCCACGAGCAGTACTTC. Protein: CASSLGGTGSHEQYF.

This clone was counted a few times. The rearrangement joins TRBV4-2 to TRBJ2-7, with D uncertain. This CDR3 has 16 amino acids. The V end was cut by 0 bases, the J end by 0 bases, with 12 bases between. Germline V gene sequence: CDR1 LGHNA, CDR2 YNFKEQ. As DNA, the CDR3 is TGTGCCAGCAGCCAAGATCTCAGTCAGGACTCCTACGAGCAGTACTTC. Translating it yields CASSQDLSQDSYEQYF.

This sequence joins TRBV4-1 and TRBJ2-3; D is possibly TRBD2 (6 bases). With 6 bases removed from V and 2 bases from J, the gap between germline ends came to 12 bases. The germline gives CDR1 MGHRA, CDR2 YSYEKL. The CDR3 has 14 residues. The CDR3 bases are TGCGCCAGCAGTAAAGCGGGCCACACAGATACGCAGTATTTT. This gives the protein CASSKAGHTDTQYF.

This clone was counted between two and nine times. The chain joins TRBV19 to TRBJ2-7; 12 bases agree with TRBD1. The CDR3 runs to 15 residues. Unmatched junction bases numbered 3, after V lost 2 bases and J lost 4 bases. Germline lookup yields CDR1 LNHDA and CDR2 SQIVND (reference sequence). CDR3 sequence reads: CASSISGQGAYEQYF. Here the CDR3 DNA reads TGTGCCAGTAGTATATCGGGACAGGGGGCTTACGAGCAGTACTTC.

The CDR3, as DNA: TGTGCCAGCAGCGTAACAGGGGCCAAGGACTACGAGCAGTACTTC. The encoded protein is CASSVTGAKDYEQYF. The V call is TRBV28, the J call TRBJ2-5, with 7 bases fitting TRBD1. Near its end, the DNA agrees better with TRBJ2-7, so the J call may be wrong. Germline V gene lookup returns CDR1 MDHEN and CDR2 SYDVKM. The CDR3 is 15 amino acids.

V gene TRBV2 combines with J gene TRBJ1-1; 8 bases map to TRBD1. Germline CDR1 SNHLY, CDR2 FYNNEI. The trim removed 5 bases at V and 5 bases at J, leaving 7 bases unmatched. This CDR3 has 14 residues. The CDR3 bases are TGTGCCAGCAGTCCTCAGGGGGCTTGGACTGAAGCTTTCTTT. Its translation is CASSPQGAWTEAFF.

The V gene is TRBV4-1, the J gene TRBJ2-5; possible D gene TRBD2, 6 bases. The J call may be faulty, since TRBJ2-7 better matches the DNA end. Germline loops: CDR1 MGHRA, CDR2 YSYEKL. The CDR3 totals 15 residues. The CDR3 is CASSHFWGSGVEQYF. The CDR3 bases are TGCGCCAGCAGCCATTTTTGGGGTAGCGGAGTCGAGCAGTACTTC.

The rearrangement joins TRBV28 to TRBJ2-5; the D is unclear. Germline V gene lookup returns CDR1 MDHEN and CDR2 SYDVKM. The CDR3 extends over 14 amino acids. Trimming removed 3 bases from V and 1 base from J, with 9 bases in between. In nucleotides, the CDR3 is TGTGCCAGCAGTTTGCGGTCCCTCCAAGAGACCCAGTACTTC. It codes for CASSLRSLQETQYF. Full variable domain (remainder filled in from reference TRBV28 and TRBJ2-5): DVKVTQSSRYLVKRTGEKVFLECVQDMDHENMFWYRQDPGLGLRLIYFSYDVKMKEKGDIPEGYSVSREKKERFSLILESASTNQTSMYLCASSLRSLQETQYFGPGTRLLVL.

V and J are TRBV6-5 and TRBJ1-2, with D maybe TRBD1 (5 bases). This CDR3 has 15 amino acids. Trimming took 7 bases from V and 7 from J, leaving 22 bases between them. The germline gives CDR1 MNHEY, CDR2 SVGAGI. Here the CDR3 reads CASTRAGQVLGGYTF. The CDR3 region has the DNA TGTGCCAGCACTAGGGCAGGGCAGGTTCTTGGTGGCTACACCTTC.

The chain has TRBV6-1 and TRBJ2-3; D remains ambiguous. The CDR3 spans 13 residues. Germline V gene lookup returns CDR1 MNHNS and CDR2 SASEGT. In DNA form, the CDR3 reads TGTAGTTCCGCCATAGAGAGCACAGATACGCAGTATTTT. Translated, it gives CSSAIESTDTQYF.

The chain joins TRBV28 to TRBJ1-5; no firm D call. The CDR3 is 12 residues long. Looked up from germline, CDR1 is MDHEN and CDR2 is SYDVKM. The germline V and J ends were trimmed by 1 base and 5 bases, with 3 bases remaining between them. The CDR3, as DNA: TGTGCCAGCAGTTTATTCGATCAGCCCCAGCATTTT. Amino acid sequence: CASSLFDQPQHF.

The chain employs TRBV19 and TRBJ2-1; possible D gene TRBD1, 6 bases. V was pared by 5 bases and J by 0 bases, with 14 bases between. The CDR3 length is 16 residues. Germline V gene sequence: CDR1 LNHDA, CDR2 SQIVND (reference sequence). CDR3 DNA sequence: TGTGCCAGTAGTCCGACGGACAGCAGCTCCTACAATGAGCAGTTCTTC. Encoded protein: CASSPTDSSSYNEQFF.

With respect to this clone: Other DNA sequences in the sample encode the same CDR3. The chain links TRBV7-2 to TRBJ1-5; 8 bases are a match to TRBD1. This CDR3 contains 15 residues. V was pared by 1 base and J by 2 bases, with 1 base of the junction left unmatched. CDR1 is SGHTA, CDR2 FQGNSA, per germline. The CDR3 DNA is TGTGCCAGCAGCTTAGTACAGGGGGGCAATCAGCCCCAGCATTTT. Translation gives CASSLVQGGNQPQHF. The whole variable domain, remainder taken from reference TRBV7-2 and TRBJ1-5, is GAGVSQSPSNKVTEKGKDVELRCDPISGHTALYWYRQSLGQGLEFLIYFQGNSAPDKSGLPSDRFSAERTGGSVSTLTIQRTQQEDSAVYLCASSLVQGGNQPQHFGDGTRLSIL.

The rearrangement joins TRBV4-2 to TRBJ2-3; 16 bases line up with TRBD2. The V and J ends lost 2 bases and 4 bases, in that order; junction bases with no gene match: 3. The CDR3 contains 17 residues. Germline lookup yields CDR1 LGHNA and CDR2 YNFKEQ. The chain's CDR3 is CASSQLGLAGGSDTQYF. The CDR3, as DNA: TGTGCCAGCAGCCAACTGGGACTAGCGGGAGGGTCAGATACGCAGTATTTT.

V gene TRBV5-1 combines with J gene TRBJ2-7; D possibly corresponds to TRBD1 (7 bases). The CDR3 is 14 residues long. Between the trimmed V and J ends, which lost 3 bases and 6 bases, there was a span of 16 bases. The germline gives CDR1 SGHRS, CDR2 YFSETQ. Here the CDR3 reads CASSSPGQTSEQYF. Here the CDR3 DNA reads TGCGCCAGCAGCTCACCGGGACAGACTAGCGAGCAGTACTTC.